This T cell receptor (beta chain) appears in the sequencing data of a study of technical replicates of blood from a handful of donors. Here immunoSEQ multiplex PCR was the method, and the copy in TCRdb shows in-frame clones only, minus some. The sample has some 80,000 clones; approximately 94% are singletons. The CDR3 spans 13 residues. CDR1 and CDR2 from the germline V gene are GTSNPN and SVGIG (reference sequence). Trimming cost V 5 bases and J 5 bases; bases outside gene matches: 4. Worth noting for this clone: Additional DNA sequences in this sample encode the identical CDR3.

The TCR sequence derives from a human donor in good health. The specimen was T cells isolated from PBMCs. The chain has TRBV30 and TRBJ2-2; 8 positions match TRBD1. The CDR3 coding sequence is TGTGCCTGGGGACAGGGCGGGACCGGGGAGCTGTTTTTT. Its protein is CAWGQGGTGELFF.